These 11 T cell receptor beta chains share one sample of origin, sequenced in a study of T cells in tuberculosis. Cells were sorted from thawed PBMC rested overnight and stained with GMM-loaded CD1B tetramer, viability dye and anti-CD3. The CD1B tetramers carried C32 glucose monomycolate purified from Rhodococcus equi. This table comes from immunoSEQ multiplex PCR, and its TCRdb copy is limited to in-frame clones, with some not included. The sample lists roughly 92,000 clones; about nine tenths were seen once. Sequenced input: CD1b-GMM tetramer-negative cells sorted from PBMCs. These receptors were taken from an adult woman with latent tuberculosis.

This clone appeared a few times. The V call is TRBV6-5, the J call TRBJ2-1, with TRBD1 matching over 11 bases. Per the germline V gene, CDR1 is MNHEY and CDR2 is SVGAGI. V dropped 6 bases and J dropped 6; count of bases not matched to a gene: 4. The length of the CDR3 is 14 residues. This chain's CDR3 is CASSPGQGGNEQFF. The CDR3 nucleotides read TGTGCCAGCAGCCCGGGACAGGGGGGCAATGAGCAGTTCTTC.

This chain connects TRBV7-9 to TRBJ1-1, with 9 nucleotides matching TRBD1. The V segment lost 3 bases and the J segment 8 bases; nucleotides outside the gene matches: 10. The length of the CDR3 is 15 residues. CDR1 is SEHNR, CDR2 FQNEAQ, per germline (reference sequence). The CDR3 DNA sequence: TGTGCCAGCAGCTTCACAGGGACAGGGACCTCCGAAGCTTTCTTT. As protein: CASSFTGTGTSEAFF.

CDR3 loop: CASSQDPQGAPPMNTEAFF. Written as DNA, the CDR3 is TGCGCCAGCAGCCAAGATCCCCAGGGGGCGCCCCCCATGAACACTGAAGCTTTCTTT. The chain couples TRBV4-1 to TRBJ1-1, with 8 nucleotides matching TRBD1. Trimming took 0 bases from V and 0 from J; bases not matched to a gene: 12. Looked up from germline, CDR1 is MGHRA and CDR2 is YSYEKL. The CDR3 contains 19 residues.

The chain uses TRBV19 and TRBJ2-1; 9 bases map to TRBD2. From germline, CDR1 is LNHDA and CDR2 SQIVND (reference sequence). The CDR3 loop spans 13 amino acids. V shed 4 bases and J 9 bases; nucleotides not matched to a gene: 4. The CDR3 here is CASSTLAGTEQFF. The CDR3, as DNA: TGTGCCAGTAGTACCCTAGCGGGGACTGAGCAGTTCTTC.

The CDR3 spells CASSFRDSGNQPQHF. CDR3 DNA: TGTGCCAGCAGCTTTAGGGATTCGGGGAATCAGCCCCAGCATTTT. This chain joins TRBV7-2 and TRBJ1-5; D call uncertain. Per germline, CDR1 SGHTA and CDR2 FQGNSA. The CDR3 spans 15 residues. The V end was cut by 3 bases, the J end by 4 bases, with 13 bases between.

J is TRBJ2-7 and V is TRBV7-2, with 8 bases identical to TRBD2. The germline CDR1 and CDR2 sequences are SGHTA and FQGNSA. The CDR3 is 13 amino acids. V dropped 5 bases and J dropped 6; count of bases not matched to a gene: 6. The CDR3 spells CASSESGGLEQYF. The CDR3 bases are TGTGCCAGCAGCGAGTCGGGGGGGCTCGAGCAGTACTTC.

This chain uses TRBV14 with TRBJ2-3; 16 bases align to TRBD2. J was trimmed by 8 bases and V by 3 bases; bases with no gene match: 8. The CDR3 is 17 residues long. CDR1 and CDR2 from the germline V gene are SGHDN and FVKESK. The CDR3 DNA reads as TGTGCCAGCAGCCATCCCGGGACTAGCGGGGGGGCTGTTACGCAGTATTTT. Protein product: CASSHPGTSGGAVTQYF.

This clone has more than one count but fewer than ten. V usage is TRBV6-1 and J usage is TRBJ1-6; D remains unclear. V was pared by 1 base and J by 6 bases, with 7 bases between. The CDR3 has 14 residues. CDR1 is MNHNS and CDR2 is SASEGT in the germline V gene. The CDR3, as DNA: TGTGCCAGCAGTGAAGTGGCAGTTAATTCACCCCTCCACTTT. It encodes CASSEVAVNSPLHF.

The chain recombines TRBV5-1 with TRBJ2-7, with 11 nucleotides matching TRBD1. Germline V gene data show CDR1 as SGHRS and CDR2 as YFSETQ. This CDR3 is 14 amino acids long. V was clipped by 4 bases and J by 2 bases; unmatched bases: 2. The CDR3 coding sequence is TGCGCCAGCAGCGTGGGACAGGGGGCCTACGAGCAGTACTTC. This codes for CASSVGQGAYEQYF. The variable domain in full, with the rest retrieved from reference TRBV5-1 and TRBJ2-7, is KAGVTQTPRYLIKTRGQQVTLSCSPISGHRSVSWYQQTPGQGLQFLFEYFSETQRNKGNFPGRFSGRQFSNSRSEMNVSTLELGDSALYLCASSVGQGAYEQYFGPGTRLTVT.

To note about this clone: Distinct nucleotide sequences in the sample also encode this CDR3. The CDR3 bases are TGTGCCAGCAGTCCCGGGACAGGGGGCAATCAGCCCCAGCATTTT. It specifies CASSPGTGGNQPQHF. The genes are TRBV6-5 and TRBJ1-5, with 10 bases that match TRBD1. The CDR3 contains 15 residues. V lost 5 bases to trimming and J lost 2 bases; unmatched junction nucleotides: 3. Germline-derived CDR1 and CDR2 are MNHEY and SVGAGI.

This clone has just one count. V gene TRBV18 combines with J gene TRBJ1-2; D gene unclear. Germline V lookup: CDR1 KGHSH, CDR2 LQKENI. The CDR3 covers 15 residues. V lost 3 bases, J lost 0 bases, and 11 bases lay in between. The CDR3 reads CASSPPRLANYGYTF. CDR3 nucleotide sequence: TGTGCCAGCTCACCCCCCAGGTTGGCTAACTATGGCTACACCTTC.